The text below deals with one TCR beta chain. What it binds is unknown. The germline gives CDR1 MDHEN, CDR2 SYDVKM. There are 13 residues in the CDR3. V was pared by 6 bases and J by 3 bases, with 4 bases of the junction left unmatched. Each CDR3 protein is one row after TCRdb ran MiXCR on the RT-PCR reads. The sample records 650,000 to 800,000 distinct CDR3 sequences, approximately 18% being singletons. The data stem from a study of response to subunit inactivated influenza vaccine. Broader study findings: The authors proposed limited new T cell recruitment per seasonal influenza vaccination.

The chain has TRBV28 and TRBJ2-7, with 8 bases identical to TRBD2. Sequences were derived from PBMCs from blood, sampled more than 4 days after vaccination. The clonotype originates from a man aged 45-65 years who received an inactivated influenza vaccine. The CDR3, as DNA: TGTGCCAGCAGGGTAGCGGGACGCTACGAGCAGTACTTC. Translation: CASRVAGRYEQYF.